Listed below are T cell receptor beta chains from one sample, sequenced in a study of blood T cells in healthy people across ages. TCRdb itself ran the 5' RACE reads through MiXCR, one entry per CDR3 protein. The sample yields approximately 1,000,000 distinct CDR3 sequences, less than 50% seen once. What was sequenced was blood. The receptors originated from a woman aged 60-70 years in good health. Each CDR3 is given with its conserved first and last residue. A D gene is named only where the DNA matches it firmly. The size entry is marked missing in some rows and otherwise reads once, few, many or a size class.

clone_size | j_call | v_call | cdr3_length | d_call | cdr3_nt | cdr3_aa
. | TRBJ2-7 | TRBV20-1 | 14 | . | TGCAGTGCTAGAGGTGTAGGGACCGTCCTCGAGCAGTACTTC | CSARGVGTVLEQYF
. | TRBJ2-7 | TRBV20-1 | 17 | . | TGCAGTGCTAGAGTGCGTCGTCAGGTGGTTTTGTCCTACGAGCAGTACTTC | CSARVRRQVVLSYEQYF
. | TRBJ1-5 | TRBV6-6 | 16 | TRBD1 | TGTGCCAGCAGTTTCATCGACAGGGTCTCCAATCAGCCCCAGCATTTT | CASSFIDRVSNQPQHF
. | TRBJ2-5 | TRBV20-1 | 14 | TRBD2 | TGCAGTGCTAACATACTAGCGGGACAAGAGACCCAGTACTTC | CSANILAGQETQYF
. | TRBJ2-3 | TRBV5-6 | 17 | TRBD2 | TGTGCCAGCAGCCTGGATCGACTAGCGGTGAAAGTTGATATGCAGTATTTT | CASSLDRLAVKVDMQYF
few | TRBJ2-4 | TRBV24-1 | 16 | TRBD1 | TGTGCCACCAGTGATTCCCGGGACAGTCTCCGGGACATTCAGTACTTC | CATSDSRDSLRDIQYF
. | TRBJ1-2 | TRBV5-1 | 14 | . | TGCGCCAGCAGCCCCTCGCGTAACAGCCACGGCTACACCTTC | CASSPSRNSHGYTF
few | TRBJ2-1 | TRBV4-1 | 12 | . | TGCGCCAGCAGCCAAGATCGGAATGAGCAGTTCTTC | CASSQDRNEQFF
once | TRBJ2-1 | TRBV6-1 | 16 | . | TGTGCCAGCAGTGAAGCGCTGGCAGGGAATATCCATGAGCAGTTCTTC | CASSEALAGNIHEQFF
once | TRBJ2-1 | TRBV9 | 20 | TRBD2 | TGTGCCAGCAGCGCGGGGACTAGCGGGAGAGTGGGGAGCTCCTACAATGAGCAGTTCTTC | CASSAGTSGRVGSSYNEQFF
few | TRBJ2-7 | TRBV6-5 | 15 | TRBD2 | TGTGCCAGCAGTTACTCGGGGGGAGGGCCCTACGAGCAGTACTTC | CASSYSGGGPYEQYF
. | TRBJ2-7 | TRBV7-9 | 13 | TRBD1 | TGTGCCAGCAGCGGAGACAGGGCTAGCGAGCAGTACTTC | CASSGDRASEQYF
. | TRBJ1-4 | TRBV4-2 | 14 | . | TGTGCCAGCAGCCAAGAGGCGCTAGGTAGTAAACTGTTTTTT | CASSQEALGSKLFF
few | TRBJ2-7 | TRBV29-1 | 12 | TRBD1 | TGCAGCGTTGAAGTACAGGGGTACGAGCAGTACTTC | CSVEVQGYEQYF
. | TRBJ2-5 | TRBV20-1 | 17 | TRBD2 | TGCAGTGCTAGAGATCCACGGCCAGCGGGAGGGCAAGAGACCCAGTACTTC | CSARDPRPAGGQETQYF
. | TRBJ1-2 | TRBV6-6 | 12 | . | TGTGCCAGTCTGGGGCCCGAAGGGAGCTACACCTTC | CASLGPEGSYTF
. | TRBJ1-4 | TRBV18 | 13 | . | TGTGCCAGCTCAGCCACAACTAATGAAAAACTGTTTTTT | CASSATTNEKLFF
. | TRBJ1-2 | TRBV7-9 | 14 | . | TGTGCCAGCAGCGTACCTACAGGGTTGTATGGCTACACCTTC | CASSVPTGLYGYTF
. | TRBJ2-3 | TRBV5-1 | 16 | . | TGCGCCAGCAGCCCCGGCGGTAGCCAGTTTTCGAATACGCAGTATTTT | CASSPGGSQFSNTQYF
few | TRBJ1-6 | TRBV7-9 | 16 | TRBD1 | TGTGCCAGCAGCTACCACCGGGACAGAAATAATTCACCCCTCCACTTT | CASSYHRDRNNSPLHF
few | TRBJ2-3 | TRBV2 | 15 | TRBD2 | TGTGCCAGCAGTGATATTGCGGGAGCGACAGATACGCAGTATTTT | CASSDIAGATDTQYF
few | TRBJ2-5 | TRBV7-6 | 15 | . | TGTGCCAGCAGACCTTCACCGTCAACCCAAGAGACCCAGTACTTC | CASRPSPSTQETQYF
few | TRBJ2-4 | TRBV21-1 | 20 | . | TGTGCCACCATAGCGGAGCCTTGTGTGGGAGGGCCGTCATGGAGGAACATTCAGTACTTC | CATIAEPCVGGPSWRNIQYF
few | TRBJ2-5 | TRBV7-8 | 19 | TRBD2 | TGTGCCAGCAGTGGGACTAGCGGGGGGTCCTTCCTAATCTACAATGAGCAGTACTTC | CASSGTSGGSFLIYNEQYF
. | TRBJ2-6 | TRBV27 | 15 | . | TGTGCCAGCAGCTTGTATTTCTCTGGGGCCAACGTCCTGACTTTC | CASSLYFSGANVLTF
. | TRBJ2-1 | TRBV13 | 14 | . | TGTGCCAGCAGCACTAGGGACAGGCGGGAGACCCAGTTCTTC | CASSTRDRRETQFF
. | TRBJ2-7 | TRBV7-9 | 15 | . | TGTGCCAGCAGCTTAAATTTGGGCAGAAACTACGAGCAGTACTTC | CASSLNLGRNYEQYF
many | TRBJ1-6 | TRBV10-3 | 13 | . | TGTGCCATCAGTGTTGGGCGTAATTCACCCCTCCACTTT | CAISVGRNSPLHF
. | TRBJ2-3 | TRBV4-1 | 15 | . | TGCGCCAGCACCCCCCGGGATAGGGGGACAGATACGCAGTATTTT | CASTPRDRGTDTQYF
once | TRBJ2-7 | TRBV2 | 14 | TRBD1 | TGTGCCGGCCAAGACCGGGACAGGTACTACGAGCAGTACTTC | CAGQDRDRYYEQYF
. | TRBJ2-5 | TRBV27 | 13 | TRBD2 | TGTGCCGGCAGTCGGGAGGCGCGACAGACCCAGTACTTC | CAGSREARQTQYF
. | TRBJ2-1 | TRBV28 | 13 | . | TGTGCCAGCAGTTTAAGAGCTCCCAATGAGCAGTTCTTC | CASSLRAPNEQFF
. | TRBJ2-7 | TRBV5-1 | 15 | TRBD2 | TGCGCCAGCAGCTTGGCGCTAGCGGGAGGACTCGAGCGGTACTTC | CASSLALAGGLERYF
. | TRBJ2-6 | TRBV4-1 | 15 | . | TGCGCCAGCAGCCACGGTAACTCTTGGGCCAACGTCCTGACTTTC | CASSHGNSWANVLTF
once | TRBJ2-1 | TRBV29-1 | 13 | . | TGCAACACTGCGGAGGCTAGAGGGGGTGAGCAGTTCTTC | CNTAEARGGEQFF
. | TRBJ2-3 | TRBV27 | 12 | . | TGTGCCAGCAGCGACAGCCTCTATACGCAGTATTTT | CASSDSLYTQYF
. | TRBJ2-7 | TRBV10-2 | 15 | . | TGCGCCAGCAGTGAGTCGGCAATATCCAGCTACGAGCAGTACTTC | CASSESAISSYEQYF
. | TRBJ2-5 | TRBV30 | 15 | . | TGTGCCTGGAGCCTCCGGAGGGGTTACCAAGAGACCCAGTACTTC | CAWSLRRGYQETQYF
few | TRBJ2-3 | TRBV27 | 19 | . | TGTGCCAGCAGTCGAACAACACCTCGGGCCGCCCTGGGCACAGATACGCAGTATTTT | CASSRTTPRAALGTDTQYF
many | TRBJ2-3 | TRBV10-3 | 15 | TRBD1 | TGTGCCATCAGTCCAGGGGACAGCCGCACAGATACGCAGTATTTT | CAISPGDSRTDTQYF
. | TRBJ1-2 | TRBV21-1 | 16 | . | TGTGCCAGCAGCAAAAAAAGAACAGGGACTCACTATGGCTACACCTTC | CASSKKRTGTHYGYTF
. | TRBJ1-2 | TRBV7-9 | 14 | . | TGTGCCAGCAGCGCGGGACAAATTGGCTATGGCTACACCTTC | CASSAGQIGYGYTF
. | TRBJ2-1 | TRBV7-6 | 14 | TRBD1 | TGTGCCAGCAGCCGAAAGGGGGCTTACAATGAGCAGTTCTTC | CASSRKGAYNEQFF
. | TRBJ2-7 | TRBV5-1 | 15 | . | TGCGCCAGCAGCTTGCGTCGGACGGAGTCCTACGAGCAGTACTTC | CASSLRRTESYEQYF
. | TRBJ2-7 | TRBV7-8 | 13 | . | TGTGCCAGCAGGTCCCCTGGATCCTACGAGCAGTACTTC | CASRSPGSYEQYF
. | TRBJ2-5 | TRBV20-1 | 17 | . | TGCAGTGCTAGGGCTCCTAAACACCAAAGCCCCGAAGAGACCCAGTACTTC | CSARAPKHQSPEETQYF
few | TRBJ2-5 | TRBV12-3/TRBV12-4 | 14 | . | TGTGCCAGCAGTCCTCTTCCGAGCCAAGAGACCCAGTACTTC | CASSPLPSQETQYF
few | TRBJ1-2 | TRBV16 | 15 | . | TGTGCCAGCAGCCAACTCCCGTCCGGCTGGGGGGGCTACACCTTC | CASSQLPSGWGGYTF
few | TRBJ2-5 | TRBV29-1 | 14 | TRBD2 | TGCAGCGTGGCGGGACTAGCGGGAGTGTGGGAGCAGTACTTC | CSVAGLAGVWEQYF
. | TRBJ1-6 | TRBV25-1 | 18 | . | TGTGCCAGCACCCCAAGGGCAGGAGGAGTCCTCCGGGATTCACCCCTCCACTTT | CASTPRAGGVLRDSPLHF